The T cell receptor beta chain under discussion was sequenced for a study of shared clonotypes between healthy human individuals. This clone was seen once. Its antigen is not known. Produced via immunoSEQ multiplex PCR; TCRdb's table is partial and in-frame only. The sample holds some 2,500,000 clones; around 92% are singletons and the top ten take 0.3% to 0.4%. The split of CD4+ cells yielded CD45RA+ naive and CD45RA-negative memory subsets. In germline, CDR1 is SQVTM, CDR2 ANQGSEA. Trimming removed 4 bases at V and 2 bases at J, with 13 bases between. The CDR3 sequence is 14 residues long. Findings and limits, study-wide: Some clonotypes were shared by all four sorted-subset donors, while others were not shared. The non-shared ones had lower generation probabilities than the shared ones.

The rearrangement links TRBV29-1 to TRBJ2-3; D may match TRBD1 or TRBD2 (5 bases each). This sequence was found in a young man in good health. Some clones in this sample may be carry-over from other donors' samples. The sequenced sample was naive CD4+ T cells from PBMCs. Subset meaning: CD45RA+ positively selected. The CDR3 spells CSVGPWGITDTQYF. Written as DNA, the CDR3 is TGCAGCGTTGGGCCGTGGGGGATCACAGATACGCAGTATTTT.